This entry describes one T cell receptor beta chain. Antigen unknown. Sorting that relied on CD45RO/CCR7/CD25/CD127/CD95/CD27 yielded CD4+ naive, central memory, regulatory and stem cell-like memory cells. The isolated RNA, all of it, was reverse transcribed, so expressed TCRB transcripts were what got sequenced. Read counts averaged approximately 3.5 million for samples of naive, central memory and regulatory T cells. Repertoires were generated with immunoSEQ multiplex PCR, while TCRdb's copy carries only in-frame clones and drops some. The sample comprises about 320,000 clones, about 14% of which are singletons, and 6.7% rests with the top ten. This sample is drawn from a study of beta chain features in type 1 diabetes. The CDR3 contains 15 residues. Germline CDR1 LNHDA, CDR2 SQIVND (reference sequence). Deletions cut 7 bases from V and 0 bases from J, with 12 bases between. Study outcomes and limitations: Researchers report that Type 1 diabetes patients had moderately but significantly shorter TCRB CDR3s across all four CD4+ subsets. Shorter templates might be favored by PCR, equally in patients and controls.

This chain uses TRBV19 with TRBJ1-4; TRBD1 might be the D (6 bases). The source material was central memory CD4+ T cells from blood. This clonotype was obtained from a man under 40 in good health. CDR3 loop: CASTKGGATNEKLFF. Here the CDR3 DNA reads TGTGCCAGTACGAAGGGGGGAGCAACTAATGAAAAACTGTTTTTT. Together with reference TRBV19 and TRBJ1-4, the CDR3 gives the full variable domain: DGGITQSPKYLFRKEGQNVTLSCEQNLNHDAMYWYRQDPGQGLRLIYYSQIVNDFQKGDIAEGYSVSREKKESFPLTVTSAQKNPTAFYLCASTKGGATNEKLFFGSGTQLSVL.